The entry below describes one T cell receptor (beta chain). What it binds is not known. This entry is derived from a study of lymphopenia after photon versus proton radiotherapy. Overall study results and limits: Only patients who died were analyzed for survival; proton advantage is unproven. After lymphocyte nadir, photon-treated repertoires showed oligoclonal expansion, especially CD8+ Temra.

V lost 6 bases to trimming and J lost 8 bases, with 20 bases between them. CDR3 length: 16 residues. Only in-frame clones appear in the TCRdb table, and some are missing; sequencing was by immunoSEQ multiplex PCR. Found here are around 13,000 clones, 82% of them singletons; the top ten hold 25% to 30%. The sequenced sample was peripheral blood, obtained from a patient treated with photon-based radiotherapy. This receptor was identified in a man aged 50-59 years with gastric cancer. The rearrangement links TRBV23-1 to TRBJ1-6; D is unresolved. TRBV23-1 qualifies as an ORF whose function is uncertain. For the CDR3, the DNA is TGCGCCAGCAGACGAACGGACGCATTTCCCCATTCACCCCTCCACTTT. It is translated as CASRRTDAFPHSPLHF.